This T cell receptor beta chain originates from a study of CD8+CD57+ T cells in acquired aplastic anemia (dated by TCRdb to 2017 to 2018). Concerning the study at large: On average, sorted CD4+ and CD8+ cells yielded 3.2 ug of extracted DNA, with a range of 0.2 to 27.4 ug. Mean read counts for healthy donor samples were about 9.8 million for CD4+ cells and some 11 million for CD8+ cells.

Worth noting for this clonotype: Its antigen target is currently unknown. Here the CDR3 omits its conserved ending phenylalanine or tryptophan, so a read error is the likely source.

CDR1 and CDR2 are read off the germline V gene (reference sequence) as SEHNR and FQNEAQ. The CDR3 extends over 13 residues, inclusive of both ends. Only the CDR3 portion is preserved as DNA: 39 bases, with reading frame beginning at the first base. General conclusions and limits of the study: No significant difference in CD8+ Simpson's diversity was found between patients and healthy controls (P=0.060). Roughly 30 CD8+ CDR3 sequences were shared between patients and controls but appeared highly expressed in patients and within their immunodominant clones.

Profiling of TCR beta VDJ combinations and CDR3 sequences used genomic DNA as the template. TCR repertoire sequencing was run on an Illumina HiSeq 2000. On the study's bioinformatics: TRBV/TRBJ rearrangement plots, CDR3 size and DJ length profiles, and Simpson's diversity index were used to assess repertoires. Whichever DNA sequence was most abundant in the deep sequencing data was defined as the immunodominant clone. CDR3 amino acid sequences were checked for sharing across subjects and were also compared against the VDJdb database and published repertoires. Through fastp at Q25 and MiXCR, TCRdb rebuilt clones from the public reads, retaining in-frame beta chains. Every distinct CDR3 protein forms one entry, paired with its most common genes and DNA. These V and J calls are TCRdb output, not the study's own analysis. The sample contains roughly 420,000 distinct CDR3 sequences, around 68% of them found a single time. The top ten clonotypes cover 3.5% to 4.5% of the sample.

In the study, sorted CD4+ and CD8+ blood T cells from patients with severe aplastic anemia and from healthy subjects underwent deep sequencing of TCR repertoires. Ficoll-Paque density gradient centrifugation was used to isolate peripheral blood mononuclear cells. Before DNA was extracted, CD4+ and CD8+ T cells were sorted using either FACS or magnetic beads. This receptor chain uses TRBV7-9 and TRBJ1-1, with an unclear D gene assignment. The source of this sequence is a human donor in good health, serving as a control. Input material: sorted CD4+, CD8+, or CD8+CD57+ T cells (not recorded which) from PBMCs. The base sequence is TGCGCCAGCAGTTTGTGGGGGAACACTGAAGCTTTCTTG. Translated, it gives CASSLWGNTEAFL.